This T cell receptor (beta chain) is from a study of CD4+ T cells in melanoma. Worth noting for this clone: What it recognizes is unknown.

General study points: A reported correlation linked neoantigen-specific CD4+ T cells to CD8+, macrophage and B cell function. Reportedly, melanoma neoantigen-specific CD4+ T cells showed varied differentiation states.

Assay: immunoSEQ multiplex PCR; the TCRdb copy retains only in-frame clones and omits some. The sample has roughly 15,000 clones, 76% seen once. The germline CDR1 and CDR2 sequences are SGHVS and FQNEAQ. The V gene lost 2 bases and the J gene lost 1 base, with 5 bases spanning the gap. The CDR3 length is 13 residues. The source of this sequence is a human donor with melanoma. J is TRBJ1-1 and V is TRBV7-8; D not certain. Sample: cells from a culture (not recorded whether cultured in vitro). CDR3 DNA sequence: TGTGCCAGCAGCTTAAATTGGAACACTGAAGCTTTCTTT. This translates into CASSLNWNTEAFF. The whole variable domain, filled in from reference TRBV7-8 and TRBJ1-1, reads GAGVSQSPRYKVAKRGQDVALRCDPISGHVSLFWYQQALGQGPEFLTYFQNEAQLDKSGLPSDRFFAERPEGSVSTLKIQRTQQEDSAVYLCASSLNWNTEAFFGQGTRLTVV.